These 27 T cell receptor beta chains were all obtained from the same sample, sequenced in a study of response to subunit inactivated influenza vaccine. Each CDR3 protein gets one entry after TCRdb re-called the RT-PCR reads with MiXCR. The data show hundreds of thousands of distinct CDR3 sequences, with approximately 15% seen just once and roughly 3% held by the top ten. The sample was CD4+ T cells sorted from PBMCs, taken around 25 months after vaccination. Receptors originate from a man aged 45 to 70 who received an inactivated influenza vaccine.

The sample holds a few counts of this clonotype. V is TRBV4-3 and J is TRBJ2-2; D uncertain. Trimming pared 0 bases from V and 4 bases from J, leaving 6 bases between. The germline gives CDR1 LGHNA, CDR2 YSLEER. The length of the CDR3 is 14 residues. The DNA for the CDR3 is TGCGCCAGCAGCCAAGATAGGGCCACCGGGGAGCTGTTTTTT. This encodes CASSQDRATGELFF.

CDR3 protein: CSAILAGPSTDTQYF. The CDR3 DNA follows: TGCAGTGCTATTCTAGCGGGACCTAGCACAGATACGCAGTATTTT. The chain carries TRBV20-1 and TRBJ2-3; TRBD2 matches at 9 bases. CDR1 and CDR2 from the germline V gene are DFQATT and SNEGSKA (reference sequence). Trimming cost V 4 bases and J 0 bases; bases outside gene matches: 5. The CDR3 has 15 residues.

This rearrangement joins TRBV6-5 to TRBJ2-3; D is possibly TRBD2 (6 bases). The germline V gene encodes CDR1 MNHEY and CDR2 SVGAGI. CDR3 length: 17 residues. Trimming took 0 bases from V and 0 from J, leaving 13 bases between them. The chain's CDR3 is CASSYSASETSTDTQYF. In DNA form, the CDR3 reads TGTGCCAGCAGTTACTCGGCTAGCGAGACTAGCACAGATACGCAGTATTTT.

This rearrangement joins TRBV10-3 to TRBJ2-3; the D is unclear. V was pared by 0 bases and J by 4 bases, with 14 bases between. Per the germline V gene, CDR1 is ENHRY and CDR2 is SYGVKD. This CDR3 contains 16 residues. The CDR3 protein is CAISESPLRVPDTQYF. The CDR3 DNA is TGTGCCATCAGTGAGTCACCCCTTCGGGTCCCAGATACGCAGTATTTT.

This clonotype was seen a handful of times. As the CDR3 is not closed by the conserved phenylalanine or tryptophan, this likely results from a read error. This chain links TRBV14 with TRBJ2-3, with 7 nucleotides matching TRBD1. V was pared by 3 bases and J by 5 bases, with 8 bases of the junction left unmatched. The CDR3 covers 15 residues. CDR1 is SGHDN and CDR2 is FVKESK in the germline V gene. This chain's CDR3 is CASSQATGWRDTQYL. In nucleotides, the CDR3 is TGTGCCAGCAGCCAGGCGACAGGGTGGAGAGATACGCAGTATCTT.

This clonotype came up a few times. The V and J genes are TRBV20-1 and TRBJ1-5; maybe TRBD1 (5 bases). CDR1 and CDR2 from the germline V gene are DFQATT and SNEGSKA (reference sequence). The V end lost 2 bases, the J end lost 7 bases, and 12 bases lay between the germline ends. The CDR3 has 13 residues. This chain's CDR3 is CSARPMGGQPQHF. CDR3 DNA: TGCAGTGCTAGACCCATGGGGGGACAGCCCCAGCATTTT.

There are a few counts of this clonotype. This rearrangement joins TRBV4-2 to TRBJ1-2, with a possible D match to TRBD1 (6 bases). Trimming stripped 3 bases from V and 6 bases from J, with 23 bases between. Germline values: CDR1 LGHNA, CDR2 YNFKEQ. This CDR3 region has 17 residues. This chain's CDR3 is CASSHHPRGDIEDGYTF. Here the CDR3 DNA reads TGTGCCAGCAGCCACCATCCGAGGGGGGACATAGAAGATGGCTACACCTTC.

This clonotype was seen a handful of times. The chain combines TRBV6-2 or TRBV6-3 with TRBJ2-5; 8 nucleotides match TRBD2. The CDR3 consists of 13 residues. Germline V lookup: CDR1 MNHEY, CDR2 SVGEGT. V was pared by 9 bases and J by 4 bases, with 7 bases of the junction left unmatched. CDR3: CASRKGLGETQYF. The CDR3 coding sequence is TGTGCCAGTCGAAAGGGACTAGGAGAGACCCAGTACTTC.

In this sample, this clonotype turned up a few times. The chain has TRBV6-9 and TRBJ2-7; TRBD2 matches 9 bases. V lost 6 bases to trimming and J lost 0 bases; unmatched junction nucleotides: 9. Germline V lookup: CDR1 MNHGY, CDR2 SVAAGI. This CDR3 has 16 residues. CDR3 DNA: TGTGCCAGCAGCCCCCCCGGTAGCGGGAGCTCCTACGAGCAGTACTTC. It translates to CASSPPGSGSSYEQYF.

This sequence joins TRBV6-6 and TRBJ1-1, with D tentatively TRBD1 (6 bases). The CDR3 length is 14 residues. Germline CDR1 MNHNY, CDR2 SVGAGI (reference sequence). Trimming cost V 2 bases and J 1 base, with 8 bases left between them. This CDR3 is CASSYRGENTEAFF. In DNA, the CDR3 is TGTGCCAGCAGTTACAGGGGGGAGAACACTGAAGCTTTCTTT.

V is TRBV27 and J is TRBJ2-2; 12 positions match TRBD2. The CDR3 is 14 residues long. CDR1 and CDR2 (germline): MNHEY, SMNVEV (reference sequence). V trimming: 7 bases; J trimming: 7 bases; junction bases outside the gene matches: 4. Here the CDR3 reads CASNLAGGVGELFF. Written as DNA, the CDR3 is TGTGCCAGCAACCTAGCGGGAGGGGTCGGGGAGCTGTTTTTT.

V is TRBV15 and J is TRBJ2-3; unclear D gene. The length of the CDR3 is 15 residues. V was cut by 1 base and J by 3 bases, with 11 bases left in between. Germline V gives CDR1 LNHNV, CDR2 YYDKDF (reference sequence). The CDR3 spells CATSRGTARTDTQYF. DNA for the CDR3: TGTGCCACCAGCAGAGGTACAGCTAGAACAGATACGCAGTATTTT.

This clonotype has ten or more counts. This sequence joins TRBV4-1 and TRBJ1-1, with 8 bases lining up with TRBD1. The CDR3 has 17 residues. Trimming cost V 1 base and J 1 base; bases outside gene matches: 8. The germline V gene encodes CDR1 MGHRA and CDR2 YSYEKL. The DNA of the CDR3 is TGCGCCAGCAGCCAAGTGAAAACAGGGGGGAGGAACACTGAAGCTTTCTTT. As protein: CASSQVKTGGRNTEAFF.

Comment on this clonotype: Relative to the germline gene, one junction end is altered; a read error may explain this. The chain combines TRBV7-7 with TRBJ2-3; D ambiguous. The length of the CDR3 is 14 residues. Germline assignment: CDR1 SSHAT and CDR2 FNYEAQ (reference sequence). The CDR3 reads CASSFSRDTDTQYF. The CDR3 DNA follows: TGTGCTAGCAGCTTTTCAAGGGACACAGATACGCAGTATTTT.

The chain uses TRBV4-3 and TRBJ2-1, with a possible D match to TRBD1 (7 bases). V shed 1 base and J shed 2 bases, with 18 bases lying between them. Germline V gene lookup returns CDR1 LGHNA and CDR2 YSLEER. CDR3 length: 18 residues. The CDR3 DNA reads TGCGCCAGCAGCCAAGGCGGGGTTGACAGGGCCACCTACAATGAGCAGTTCTTC. The encoded protein is CASSQGGVDRATYNEQFF.

This clonotype was recorded many times. This chain links TRBV5-1 with TRBJ2-3, with D perhaps assigned TRBD1 or TRBD2 (6 bases each). The V end was cut by 4 bases, the J end by 7 bases, with 19 bases between. The CDR3 spans 15 residues. Looked up from germline, CDR1 is SGHRS and CDR2 is YFSETQ. The chain's CDR3 is CASSPDGTGTHTQYF. The CDR3 nucleotides read TGCGCCAGCAGCCCGGACGGGACTGGGACACATACGCAGTATTTT.

This clonotype appeared a few times. The genes are TRBV4-1 and TRBJ2-1; tentative D call: TRBD1 (6 bases). Germline V gene lookup returns CDR1 MGHRA and CDR2 YSYEKL. CDR3 size: 16 residues. V shed 5 bases and J shed 2 bases, with 16 bases lying between them. In nucleotides, the CDR3 is TGCGCCAGCAGCGTACAGGGCCAACTTACCTACAATGAGCAGTTCTTC. Translated: CASSVQGQLTYNEQFF.

The chain has TRBV20-1 and TRBJ2-2; D might be TRBD1 (5 bases). The CDR3 contains 16 residues. The germline V gene encodes CDR1 DFQATT and CDR2 SNEGSKA (reference sequence). Trimming took off 0 bases at V and 4 bases at J, with 15 bases between the two ends. The CDR3 loop is CSARDQRQSFTGELFF. The CDR3 DNA reads TGCAGTGCTAGAGATCAGAGACAGTCATTCACCGGGGAGCTGTTTTTT.

This clonotype was counted only a few times. V is TRBV9 and J is TRBJ2-2, with D perhaps matching TRBD2 (5 bases). Germline loops: CDR1 SGDLS, CDR2 YYNGEE. V was clipped by 5 bases and J by 3 bases, with 14 bases between them. The CDR3 covers 15 residues. CDR3 sequence reads: CASRADGSYTGELFF. For the CDR3, the DNA is TGTGCCAGCAGGGCAGATGGGAGTTACACCGGGGAGCTGTTTTTT.

This clonotype was detected ten times or more. The chain combines TRBV7-2 with TRBJ1-4; D remains unclear. Germline CDR1 SGHTA, CDR2 FQGNSA. The CDR3 spans 15 residues. The V end was cut by 4 bases, the J end by 4 bases, with 13 bases between. CDR3 loop: CASSSRGGSNEKLFF. DNA for the CDR3: TGTGCCAGCAGCTCCCGCGGAGGGAGTAATGAAAAACTGTTTTTT.

The chain recombines TRBV7-8 with TRBJ2-7; 7 bases are shared with TRBD1. Germline V gene data show CDR1 as SGHVS and CDR2 as FQNEAQ. CDR3 length equals 13 residues. Trimming at V came to 0 bases and at J to 6 bases, leaving 2 bases not matched to a gene. The chain's CDR3 is CASSLAPGGEQYF. For the CDR3, the DNA is TGTGCCAGCAGCTTAGCTCCAGGGGGCGAGCAGTACTTC. The variable domain in full, with the rest retrieved from reference TRBV7-8 and TRBJ2-7, is GAGVSQSPRYKVAKRGQDVALRCDPISGHVSLFWYQQALGQGPEFLTYFQNEAQLDKSGLPSDRFFAERPEGSVSTLKIQRTQQEDSAVYLCASSLAPGGEQYFGPGTRLTVT.

The chain is built from TRBV24-1 and TRBJ2-1, with 9 bases aligning to TRBD2. Per the germline V gene, CDR1 is KGHDR and CDR2 is SFDVKD. The CDR3 extends over 15 amino acids. Trimming removed 9 bases from V and 2 bases from J; junction bases left unmatched: 7. CDR3: CATGDGTSTYNEQFF. The CDR3 DNA follows: TGTGCCACCGGAGATGGGACTAGCACCTACAATGAGCAGTTCTTC.

Concerning this clonotype itself: One junction end does not reproduce the germline sequence, and a read error may be involved. The chain links TRBV7-7 to TRBJ2-2, with TRBD1 identical over 7 bases. CDR3 length equals 17 residues. CDR1 is SSHAT and CDR2 is FNYEAQ in the germline V gene (reference sequence). CDR3 sequence reads: CASSRGNRGSNTGELFF. For the CDR3, the DNA is TGTGCTAGCAGCCGAGGGAACAGGGGTTCGAACACCGGGGAGCTGTTTTTT.

The gene calls are TRBV4-3 and TRBJ2-3; D remains ambiguous. This CDR3 region has 14 residues. Germline values: CDR1 LGHNA, CDR2 YSLEER. V dropped 2 bases and J dropped 6 bases, with 12 bases sitting between them. The CDR3 sequence is CASSQRFPPDTQYF. As DNA, the CDR3 is TGCGCCAGCAGCCAAAGGTTCCCTCCTGATACGCAGTATTTT.

The chain has TRBV10-3 and TRBJ2-1, with D possibly TRBD1 on 5 matching bases. The germline gives CDR1 ENHRY, CDR2 SYGVKD. Trimming stripped 6 bases from V and 9 bases from J, with 9 bases between. This CDR3 has 11 amino acids. CDR3 in DNA: TGTGCCATCAGCGCGACAGCTGAGCAGTTCTTC. Translating gives CAISATAEQFF.

The chain recombines TRBV9 with TRBJ2-2, with D unresolved. Trimming cost V 0 bases and J 2 bases, with 8 bases left between them. This CDR3 spans 15 amino acids. Germline V gene data show CDR1 as SGDLS and CDR2 as YYNGEE. The CDR3: CASSVDSYNTGELFF. CDR3 coding DNA: TGTGCCAGCAGCGTAGACAGCTATAACACCGGGGAGCTGTTTTTT.

In this sample, this clonotype turned up a few times. The J gene is TRBJ2-5, the V gene TRBV6-2 or TRBV6-3; D assignment may be TRBD1 or TRBD2 (6 bases each). The germline gives CDR1 MNHEY, CDR2 SVGEGT. This CDR3 region has 16 residues. V was trimmed by 0 bases and J by 1 base, leaving 12 bases between them. CDR3 protein: CASSYSLGGGQETQYF. The CDR3 coding sequence is TGTGCCAGCAGTTACTCTCTAGGAGGGGGCCAAGAGACCCAGTACTTC.